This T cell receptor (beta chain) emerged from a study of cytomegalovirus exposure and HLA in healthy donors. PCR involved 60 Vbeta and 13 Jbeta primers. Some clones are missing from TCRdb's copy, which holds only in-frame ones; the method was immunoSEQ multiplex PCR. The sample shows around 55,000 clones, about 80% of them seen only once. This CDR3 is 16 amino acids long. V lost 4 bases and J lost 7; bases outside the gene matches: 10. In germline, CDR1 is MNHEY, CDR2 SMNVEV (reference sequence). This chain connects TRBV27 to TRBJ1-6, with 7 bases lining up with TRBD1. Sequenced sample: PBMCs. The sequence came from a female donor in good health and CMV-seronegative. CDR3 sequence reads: CASSWGTVPGNSPLHF. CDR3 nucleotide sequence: TGTGCCAGCAGTTGGGGGACAGTTCCCGGAAATTCACCCCTCCACTTT.